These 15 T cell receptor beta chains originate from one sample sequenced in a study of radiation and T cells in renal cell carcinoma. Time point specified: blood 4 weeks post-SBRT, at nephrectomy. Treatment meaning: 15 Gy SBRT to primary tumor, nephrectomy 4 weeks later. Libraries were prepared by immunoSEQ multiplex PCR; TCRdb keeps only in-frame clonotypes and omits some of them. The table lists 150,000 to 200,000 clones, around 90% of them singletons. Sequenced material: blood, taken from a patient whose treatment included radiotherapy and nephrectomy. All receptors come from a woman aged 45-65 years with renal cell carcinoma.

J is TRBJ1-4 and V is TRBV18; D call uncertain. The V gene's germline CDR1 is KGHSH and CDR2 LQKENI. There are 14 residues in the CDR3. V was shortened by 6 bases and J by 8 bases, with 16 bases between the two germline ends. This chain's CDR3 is CASSPQEGVEKLFF. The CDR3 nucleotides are TGTGCCAGCTCTCCCCAGGAGGGAGTAGAAAAACTGTTTTTT.

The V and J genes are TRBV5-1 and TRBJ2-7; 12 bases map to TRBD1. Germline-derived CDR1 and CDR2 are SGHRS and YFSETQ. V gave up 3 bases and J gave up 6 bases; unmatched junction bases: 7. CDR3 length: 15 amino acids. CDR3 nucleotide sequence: TGCGCCAGCAGCTCCTCAGGGACAGGGGGCGGCGAGCAGTACTTC. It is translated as CASSSSGTGGGEQYF.

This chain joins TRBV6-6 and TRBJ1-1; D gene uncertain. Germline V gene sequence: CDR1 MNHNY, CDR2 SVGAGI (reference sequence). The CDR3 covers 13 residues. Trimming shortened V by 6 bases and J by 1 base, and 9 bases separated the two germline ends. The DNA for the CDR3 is TGTGCCAGCAGACCCCCACAGAACACTGAAGCTTTCTTT. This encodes CASRPPQNTEAFF.

CDR3 sequence (DNA): TGTGCCAGCAGCGTTTCGGAACAGGGGGTGTCGGGGGAGCTGTTTTTT. This translates into CASSVSEQGVSGELFF. The gene calls are TRBV9 and TRBJ2-2; 8 bases line up with TRBD1. V was pared by 2 bases and J by 8 bases, with 11 bases of the junction left unmatched. The germline V gene encodes CDR1 SGDLS and CDR2 YYNGEE. The CDR3 is 16 amino acids.

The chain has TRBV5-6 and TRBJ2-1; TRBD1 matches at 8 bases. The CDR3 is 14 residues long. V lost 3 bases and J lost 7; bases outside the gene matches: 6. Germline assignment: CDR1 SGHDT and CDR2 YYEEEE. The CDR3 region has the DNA TGTGCCAGCAGCTGGACAGGGTCAGGTAATGAGCAGTTCTTC. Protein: CASSWTGSGNEQFF.

The CDR3 nucleotides are TGTGCCAGCAGCAAAGGGGGCAGTATGGGTTACGAGCAGTACTTC. Translating gives CASSKGGSMGYEQYF. The chain is built from TRBV7-3 and TRBJ2-7; 7 bases are a match to TRBD1. V lost 5 bases, J lost 4 bases, and 11 bases stayed unmatched. This CDR3 is 15 amino acids long. Per the germline V gene, CDR1 is SGHTA and CDR2 is FQGTGA.

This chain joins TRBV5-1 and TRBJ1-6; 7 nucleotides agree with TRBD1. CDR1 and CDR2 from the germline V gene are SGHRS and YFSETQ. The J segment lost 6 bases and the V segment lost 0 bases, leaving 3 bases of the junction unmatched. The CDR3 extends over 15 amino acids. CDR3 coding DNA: TGCGCCAGCAGCTTGGTGGGGACAGTTAATTCACCCCTCCACTTT. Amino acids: CASSLVGTVNSPLHF.

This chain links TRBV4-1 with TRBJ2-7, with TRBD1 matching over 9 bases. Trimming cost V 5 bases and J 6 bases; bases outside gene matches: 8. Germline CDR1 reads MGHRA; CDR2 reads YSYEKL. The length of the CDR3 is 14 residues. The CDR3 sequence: CASSARDRDSEQYF. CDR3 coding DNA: TGCGCCAGCAGCGCCCGGGACAGGGATTCCGAGCAGTACTTC.

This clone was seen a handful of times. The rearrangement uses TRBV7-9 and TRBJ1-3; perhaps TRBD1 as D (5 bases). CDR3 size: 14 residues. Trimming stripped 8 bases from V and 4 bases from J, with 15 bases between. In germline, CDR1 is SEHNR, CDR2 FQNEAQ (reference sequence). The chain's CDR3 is CASGRTSGGNTIYF. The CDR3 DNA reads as TGTGCCAGCGGAAGGACATCAGGGGGAAACACCATATATTTT. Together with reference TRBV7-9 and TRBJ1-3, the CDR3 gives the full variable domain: DTGVSQNPRHKITKRGQNVTFRCDPISEHNRLYWYRQTLGQGPEFLTYFQNEAQLEKSRLLSDRFSAERPKGSFSTLEIQRTEQGDSAMYLCASGRTSGGNTIYFGEGSWLTVV.

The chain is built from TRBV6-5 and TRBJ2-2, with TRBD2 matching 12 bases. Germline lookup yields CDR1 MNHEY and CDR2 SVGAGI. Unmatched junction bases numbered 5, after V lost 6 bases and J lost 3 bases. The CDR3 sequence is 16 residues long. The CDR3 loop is CASRYTSGGYTGELFF. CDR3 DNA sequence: TGTGCCAGCAGATACACTAGCGGGGGGTACACCGGGGAGCTGTTTTTT.

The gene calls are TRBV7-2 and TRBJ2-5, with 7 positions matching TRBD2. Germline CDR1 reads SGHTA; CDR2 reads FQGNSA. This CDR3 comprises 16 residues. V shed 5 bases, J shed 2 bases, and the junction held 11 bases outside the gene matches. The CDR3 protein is CASSPPGRANQETQYF. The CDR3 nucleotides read TGTGCCAGCAGCCCCCCGGGGAGGGCCAATCAAGAGACCCAGTACTTC.

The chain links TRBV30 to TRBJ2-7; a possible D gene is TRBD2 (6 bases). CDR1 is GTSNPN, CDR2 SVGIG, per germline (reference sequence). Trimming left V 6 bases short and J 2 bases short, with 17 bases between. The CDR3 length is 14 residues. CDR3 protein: CACPPGGAPYEQYF. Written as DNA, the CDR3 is TGTGCCTGCCCCCCTGGCGGGGCCCCCTACGAGCAGTACTTC.

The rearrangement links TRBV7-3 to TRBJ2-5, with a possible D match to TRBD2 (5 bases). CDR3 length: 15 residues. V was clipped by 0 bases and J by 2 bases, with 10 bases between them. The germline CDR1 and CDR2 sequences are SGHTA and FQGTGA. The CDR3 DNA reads TGTGCCAGCAGCTTAACGACTACCGCACAAGAGACCCAGTACTTC. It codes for CASSLTTTAQETQYF.

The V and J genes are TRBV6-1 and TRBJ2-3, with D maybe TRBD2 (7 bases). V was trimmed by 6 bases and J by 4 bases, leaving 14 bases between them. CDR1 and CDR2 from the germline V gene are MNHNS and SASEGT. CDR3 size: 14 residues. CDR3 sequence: CASRTVGGPDTQYF. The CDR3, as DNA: TGTGCCAGCAGGACCGTCGGGGGGCCAGATACGCAGTATTTT.

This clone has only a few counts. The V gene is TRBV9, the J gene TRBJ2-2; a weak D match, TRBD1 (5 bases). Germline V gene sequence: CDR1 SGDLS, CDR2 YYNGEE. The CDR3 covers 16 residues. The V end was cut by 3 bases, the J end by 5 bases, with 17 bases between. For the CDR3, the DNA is TGTGCCAGCAGCGAACTCCCGGACACCGCGACCGGGGAGCTGTTTTTT. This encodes CASSELPDTATGELFF. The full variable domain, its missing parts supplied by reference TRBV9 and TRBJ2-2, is DSGVTQTPKHLITATGQRVTLRCSPRSGDLSVYWYQQSLDQGLQFLIQYYNGEERAKGNILERFSAQQFPDLHSELNLSSLELGDSALYFCASSELPDTATGELFFGEGSRLTVL.